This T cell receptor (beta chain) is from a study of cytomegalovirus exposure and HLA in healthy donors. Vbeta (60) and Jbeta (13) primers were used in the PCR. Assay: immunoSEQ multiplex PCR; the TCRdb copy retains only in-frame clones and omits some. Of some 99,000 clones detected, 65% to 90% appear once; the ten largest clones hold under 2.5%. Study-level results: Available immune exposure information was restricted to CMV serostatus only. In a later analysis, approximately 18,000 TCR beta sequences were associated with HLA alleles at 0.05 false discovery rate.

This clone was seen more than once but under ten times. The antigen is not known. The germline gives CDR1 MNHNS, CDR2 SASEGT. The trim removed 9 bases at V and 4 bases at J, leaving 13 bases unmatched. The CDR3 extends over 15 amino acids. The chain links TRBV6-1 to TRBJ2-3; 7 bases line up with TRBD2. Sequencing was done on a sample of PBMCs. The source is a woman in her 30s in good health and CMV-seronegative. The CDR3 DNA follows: TGTGCCAGTTCCGAGGGGCGGGAGCAGCCAGATACGCAGTATTTT. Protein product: CASSEGREQPDTQYF.